These 28 T cell receptor beta chains were all obtained from the same sample, sequenced in a study of blood T cells in healthy people across ages. Together with a sample-barcoded 5' primer, a J-beta primer mix was included in a second PCR lasting about 6 to 11 cycles. TCRdb re-called the 5' RACE reads through MiXCR, storing one row per CDR3 protein. The sample records about 640,000 distinct CDR3 sequences, about 30% being singletons. Specimen: blood. The receptor set was obtained from a woman of 80 years or more in good health.

This clonotype was picked up many times. This clone may be a read error of a much larger clone one base away. V and J are TRBV5-1 and TRBJ2-1; D possibly corresponds to TRBD2 (7 bases). The J call may be incorrect, as the DNA end agrees better with TRBJ2-7. CDR1 is SGHRS and CDR2 is YFSETQ in the germline V gene. The CDR3 covers 14 residues. CDR3 coding DNA: TGCGCCAGCAGCCTCGCGGGGGCCTACAATGAGCAGTACTTC. Translation: CASSLAGAYNEQYF.

In this sample, this clonotype turned up many times. The genes are TRBV3-1 and TRBJ2-1, with TRBD1 matching over 7 bases. The CDR3 spans 15 residues. V lost 4 bases and J lost 7; bases outside the gene matches: 10. Looked up from germline, CDR1 is LGHDT and CDR2 is YNNKEL (reference sequence). In DNA form, the CDR3 reads TGTGCCAGCAGCCTCGACAGGGTAGAATTAAATGAGCAGTTCTTC. Protein: CASSLDRVELNEQFF.

This clonotype was seen a few times. The chain couples TRBV7-3 to TRBJ2-2; 13 nucleotides align to TRBD2. V was clipped by 5 bases and J by 1 base; unmatched bases: 4. The CDR3 is 17 residues long. Germline V CDR1 and CDR2: SGHTA, FQGTGA. The CDR3 DNA follows: TGTGCCAGCAGCATGGGACTAGCGGGGCTGAACACCGGGGAGCTGTTTTTT. Translated, it gives CASSMGLAGLNTGELFF.

This clonotype was recorded a few times. This sequence may be a read error, since a much larger clone differs from it by one base. The chain carries TRBV6-6 and TRBJ1-1; D ambiguous. Trimming pared 2 bases from V and 1 base from J, leaving 5 bases between. The V gene's germline CDR1 is MNHNY and CDR2 SVGAGI (reference sequence). This CDR3 spans 13 amino acids. The CDR3 nucleotides read TGTGCCAGCAGTTACGGGGAGAACACTGAAGCTTTCTTT. It yields the protein CASSYGENTEAFF.

This clonotype was counted once. This rearrangement joins TRBV7-9 to TRBJ2-3; the D gene could be TRBD1 or TRBD2 (5 bases each). V was pared by 6 bases and J by 0 bases, with 16 bases between. Germline CDR1 is SEHNR and CDR2 is FQNEAQ (reference sequence). The CDR3 totals 16 residues. The CDR3 reads CASSLAGRESTDTQYF. CDR3 DNA sequence: TGTGCCAGCAGTCTAGCTGGCAGGGAAAGCACAGATACGCAGTATTTT.

The chain recombines TRBV28 with TRBJ2-2; D assignment may be TRBD1 or TRBD2 (5 bases each). Germline V gene sequence: CDR1 MDHEN, CDR2 SYDVKM. CDR3 length: 15 amino acids. Trimming left V 5 bases short and J 5 bases short, with 15 bases between. Here the CDR3 reads CASSPSGTLTGELFF. The CDR3 DNA sequence: TGTGCCAGCAGTCCGTCCGGGACCCTGACCGGGGAGCTGTTTTTT.

This clonotype was found many times. This chain links TRBV20-1 with TRBJ2-4; 10 nucleotides align to TRBD1. CDR3 size: 14 residues. The ends lost 5 bases at V and 6 bases at J; junction bases unmatched: 7. Germline loops: CDR1 DFQATT, CDR2 SNEGSKA (reference sequence). The CDR3 DNA is TGCAGTGCTCGGGGGCGGGACAGGGGAAACATTCAGTACTTC. Translating it yields CSARGRDRGNIQYF.

This sequence joins TRBV7-2 and TRBJ2-5; 9 bases line up with TRBD2. V gave up 9 bases and J gave up 11 bases; unmatched junction bases: 16. This CDR3 has 14 amino acids. Per the germline V gene, CDR1 is SGHTA and CDR2 is FQGNSA. CDR3 loop: CASRSGRRYNEQYF. The CDR3 DNA is TGTGCCAGTCGTAGCGGGAGAAGGTACAATGAGCAGTACTTC.

This clonotype was counted at least ten times. The chain couples TRBV3-1 to TRBJ2-3, with D possibly being TRBD2 (6 bases). The germline CDR1 and CDR2 sequences are LGHDT and YNNKEL (reference sequence). The CDR3 contains 13 residues. Between the trimmed V and J ends, which lost 4 bases and 6 bases, there was a span of 11 bases. The CDR3 bases are TGTGCCAGCAGCCTCCGCGGAGGGGATACGCAGTATTTT. Its protein is CASSLRGGDTQYF.

The V gene is TRBV6-1, the J gene TRBJ2-3; 11 nucleotides match TRBD2. CDR3 length: 18 amino acids. Germline lookup yields CDR1 MNHNS and CDR2 SASEGT. V shed 2 bases, J shed 3 bases, and the junction held 10 bases outside the gene matches. The CDR3 loop is CASSELPVLAGVTDTQYF. The CDR3 DNA reads TGTGCCAGCAGTGAACTTCCGGTACTAGCGGGGGTAACAGATACGCAGTATTTT.

A word on this clonotype: This may be a read error, as it is one base from a much larger clone. This sequence joins TRBV7-9 and TRBJ2-1; TRBD1 matches 7 bases. V lost 3 bases, J lost 13 bases, and 15 bases stayed unmatched. Germline V gene sequence: CDR1 SEHNR, CDR2 FQNEAQ (reference sequence). The length of the CDR3 is 15 residues. CDR3 sequence reads: CASSLGPGQLETQFF. The CDR3 region has the DNA TGTGCCAGCAGCTTGGGGCCGGGACAGCTGGAGACCCAGTTCTTC.

This clonotype was seen a handful of times. The genes are TRBV2 and TRBJ1-5; TRBD1 might be the D (5 bases). This CDR3 region has 14 residues. V was shortened by 4 bases and J by 3 bases, with 10 bases between the two germline ends. The germline CDR1 and CDR2 sequences are SNHLY and FYNNEI. CDR3 DNA: TGTGCCAGCAGTGGACAGCAGGACAATCAGCCCCAGCATTTT. It yields the protein CASSGQQDNQPQHF.

Note on this clonotype: A much more abundant neighbour one base away suggests this may be a read error. This chain joins TRBV6-2 or TRBV6-3 and TRBJ2-5, with D perhaps matching TRBD1 (5 bases). V shed 5 bases and J shed 11 bases, with 21 bases lying between them. Germline V gene data show CDR1 as MNHEY and CDR2 as SVGEGT. This CDR3 is built from 14 residues. CDR3 in amino acids: CASSQDNFYNEQYF. CDR3 coding DNA: TGTGCCAGCAGTCAGGACAACTTCTACAATGAGCAGTACTTC.

In this sample, this clonotype turned up many times. The chain uses TRBV20-1 and TRBJ2-1; D gene ambiguous. This CDR3 has 15 amino acids. With 5 bases removed from V and 3 bases from J, the gap between germline ends came to 17 bases. CDR1 is DFQATT, CDR2 SNEGSKA, per germline (reference sequence). As DNA, the CDR3 is TGCAGTGCTCTGGGCAGGATTTCTCTCTACAATGAGCAGTTCTTC. It translates to CSALGRISLYNEQFF.

In its sample, this clonotype was seen many times. V is TRBV9 and J is TRBJ1-2; TRBD1 agrees at 8 bases. Looked up from germline, CDR1 is SGDLS and CDR2 is YYNGEE. The CDR3 is made up of 14 amino acids. The V segment lost 1 base and the J segment 4 bases; nucleotides outside the gene matches: 3. CDR3 sequence (DNA): TGTGCCAGCAGCGTATCAGGGGGCTCCTATGGCTACACCTTC. This encodes CASSVSGGSYGYTF.

There are many counts of this clonotype. V is TRBV7-2 and J is TRBJ2-3; 8 nucleotides match TRBD2. Germline V gives CDR1 SGHTA, CDR2 FQGNSA. The junction had 10 bases not matched to a gene; V was cut back by 3 bases and J by 2 bases. The CDR3 is made up of 17 amino acids. The CDR3 coding sequence is TGTGCCAGCAGCTTGTTTGCAGCGGGGGCCCCCACAGATACGCAGTATTTT. Residues: CASSLFAAGAPTDTQYF.

This clonotype was found many times. V is TRBV6-1 and J is TRBJ2-1, with 10 bases fitting TRBD2. The junction had 8 bases not matched to a gene; V was cut back by 0 bases and J by 6 bases. The germline V gene has CDR1 MNHNS and CDR2 SASEGT. This CDR3 has 17 residues. CDR3 sequence: CASSEAPSGGISNEQFF. The CDR3 bases are TGTGCCAGCAGTGAAGCACCTAGCGGGGGTATCTCCAATGAGCAGTTCTTC.

This clonotype was recorded many times. The V and J genes are TRBV7-8 and TRBJ2-3; 16 nucleotides agree with TRBD2. The V gene end was trimmed by 6 bases and the J gene end by 2 bases; junction bases not matched to a gene: 5. Germline V gene data show CDR1 as SGHVS and CDR2 as FQNEAQ. The CDR3 consists of 17 residues. This CDR3 is CASRGTSGGDYTDTQYF. The CDR3 DNA is TGTGCCAGCAGAGGGACTAGCGGGGGGGATTACACAGATACGCAGTATTTT. Filled out from reference TRBV7-8 and TRBJ2-3, the complete variable domain reads GAGVSQSPRYKVAKRGQDVALRCDPISGHVSLFWYQQALGQGPEFLTYFQNEAQLDKSGLPSDRFFAERPEGSVSTLKIQRTQQEDSAVYLCASRGTSGGDYTDTQYFGPGTRLTVL.

This clonotype was counted ten times or more. The V and J genes are TRBV7-9 and TRBJ2-7, with D unresolved. Trimming stripped 5 bases from V and 9 bases from J, with 17 bases between. Germline values: CDR1 SEHNR, CDR2 FQNEAQ (reference sequence). The CDR3 has 13 residues. The CDR3 DNA follows: TGTGCCAGCAGCCCGGATCGACGGTCGAGGCAGTACTTC. This gives the protein CASSPDRRSRQYF.

The chain recombines TRBV21-1 with TRBJ1-1; the table's D call, TRBD1, was not checked against the DNA. TRBV21-1 is classified as a pseudogene. This CDR3 is 16 amino acids long. CDR3 amino acids: CASSKGRFGKDTEAFF. The DNA of the CDR3 is TGTGCCAGCAGCAAAGGACGCTTCGGGAAGGACACTGAAGCTTTCTTT.

The table lists this clonotype with many counts. No DNA is shown, since the ends of the CDR3 on it are uncertain; the CDR3 is the one TCRdb lists. The genes are TRBV29-1 and TRBJ1-2; the DNA was not used to check the table's D call, TRBD1. Germline V gives CDR1 SQVTM, CDR2 ANQGSEA. A total of 11 residues make up the CDR3, ends included. CDR3 loop: CSVVVGSGSTF.

The CDR3 nucleotides read TGCAGCGTCTCCGACAGGGGACGATCCTACGAGCAGTACTTC. Its protein is CSVSDRGRSYEQYF. The chain uses TRBV29-1 and TRBJ2-7, with 8 bases aligning to TRBD1. The CDR3 consists of 14 residues. The germline V gene has CDR1 SQVTM and CDR2 ANQGSEA. Germline trimming cut 6 bases from V and 1 base from J; bases unmatched to any gene: 8.

This clonotype was observed many times. The chain couples TRBV7-9 to TRBJ1-2; D is uncertain. V dropped 8 bases and J dropped 3 bases, with 13 bases sitting between them. The CDR3 is 13 residues long. Germline V gene data show CDR1 as SEHNR and CDR2 as FQNEAQ (reference sequence). The CDR3 loop is CASREGGYYGYTF. The DNA of the CDR3 is TGTGCCAGCCGCGAGGGCGGTTACTATGGCTACACCTTC.

This clonotype was observed a handful of times. The chain links TRBV30 to TRBJ2-7, with D maybe TRBD1 (7 bases). Per germline, CDR1 GTSNPN and CDR2 SVGIG (reference sequence). The V end lost 0 bases, the J end lost 3 bases, and 18 bases lay between the germline ends. The CDR3 contains 16 residues. The CDR3 region has the DNA TGTGCCTGGAGTGTACAGGGGCGGGGTACCCTCTACGAGCAGTACTTC. This codes for CAWSVQGRGTLYEQYF.

This clonotype was observed at least ten times. The genes are TRBV5-6 and TRBJ2-1; 7 nucleotides agree with TRBD2. Per the germline V gene, CDR1 is SGHDT and CDR2 is YYEEEE. CDR3 length: 15 residues. The junction had 13 bases not matched to a gene; V was cut back by 4 bases and J by 9 bases. CDR3 nucleotide sequence: TGTGCCAGCAGCCCACCGGGACTATCCCATGGTGAGCAGTTCTTC. As protein: CASSPPGLSHGEQFF.

In this sample, this clonotype turned up many times. The chain has TRBV20-1 and TRBJ2-3, with D unresolved. This CDR3 is 15 amino acids long. CDR1 DFQATT and CDR2 SNEGSKA come from the germline V gene (reference sequence). V lost 0 bases, J lost 4 bases, and 14 bases lay in between. CDR3: CSARDWTRSADTQYF. The CDR3 nucleotides are TGCAGTGCTAGAGATTGGACGAGATCGGCAGATACGCAGTATTTT.

In this sample, this clonotype turned up a few times. The chain combines TRBV30 with TRBJ1-2; 7 bases match TRBD1. The germline CDR1 and CDR2 sequences are GTSNPN and SVGIG (reference sequence). The CDR3 extends over 13 amino acids. The J segment lost 6 bases and the V segment lost 0 bases, leaving 4 bases of the junction unmatched. CDR3 protein: CAWSVKGGDGYTF. The CDR3 DNA reads as TGTGCCTGGAGTGTAAAAGGGGGCGATGGCTACACCTTC.

This clonotype was seen only a few times. The chain recombines TRBV6-2 or TRBV6-3 with TRBJ2-5; TRBD2 matches at 7 bases. This CDR3 has 12 residues. V gave up 11 bases and J gave up 11 bases; unmatched junction bases: 14. Germline CDR1 reads MNHEY; CDR2 reads SVGEGT. The CDR3 reads CAGGGVRNEQYF. The CDR3 nucleotides are TGTGCCGGTGGGGGGGTCCGTAATGAGCAGTACTTC.